The 27 T cell receptor beta chains listed next were all sequenced from one sample in a study of T cells after yellow fever vaccination (dated by TCRdb to the late 2010s). Interpreted using the paper, the treatment or condition label stands for: live attenuated yellow fever vaccine strain. Library creation used 5' RACE. TCRdb names Illumina HiSeq 2500 as the instrument used. TCRdb's own reprocessing of the public reads used fastp at Q25 and MiXCR and kept productive beta chains. CDR3 protein duplicates are merged, each entry listing the most common genes and DNA. The table for this sample lists roughly 79,000 distinct CDR3 sequences; around 7.1% of them were counted only once. The biggest ten clones account for more than 25% of the sample. The input for sequencing was CD8+ T cells sorted from PBMCs, taken 9 to 10 days after the first yellow fever vaccination. The source is a man aged 18 to 30 who received the YFV17D yellow fever vaccine.

This rearrangement joins TRBV7-9 to TRBJ2-1, with TRBD1 matching over 8 bases. After removal of 4 bases from V and 6 bases from J, the junction contained 14 bases not matched to a gene. The CDR3 is 17 amino acids. The germline gives CDR1 SEHNR, CDR2 FQNEAQ (reference sequence). The CDR3 DNA reads TGTGCCAGCAGCTCCGGGATGCTCTGGGGGACAGGCAATGAGCAGTTCTTC. As protein: CASSSGMLWGTGNEQFF.

The V call is TRBV7-6, the J call TRBJ2-1, with D possibly called TRBD1 or TRBD2 (5 bases each). The CDR3 loop spans 17 amino acids. Trimming removed 1 base from V and 1 base from J, with 14 bases in between. Germline V gives CDR1 SGHVS, CDR2 FNYEAQ. Here the CDR3 DNA reads TGTGCCAGCAGCTTAGACTTGGGGGACCCTTCCTACAATGAGCAGTTCTTC. Its protein product is CASSLDLGDPSYNEQFF.

The J gene is TRBJ2-7, the V gene TRBV12-3 or TRBV12-4, with D possibly being TRBD1 or TRBD2 (5 bases each). The CDR3 is 14 residues long. The ends were cut back, 4 bases at V and 0 bases at J, with 10 bases in the middle. The CDR3 is CASSWGSSSYEQYF. The CDR3 DNA sequence: TGTGCCAGCAGTTGGGGGAGCAGCTCCTACGAGCAGTACTTC.

This clonotype was counted a few times. J is TRBJ2-7 and V is TRBV11-2; D call uncertain. Germline V gives CDR1 SGHAT, CDR2 FQNNGV. Trimming pared 5 bases from V and 1 base from J, leaving 12 bases between. The CDR3 is 14 amino acids. CDR3 region: CASSRIGRSYEQYF. In DNA, the CDR3 is TGTGCCAGCAGCCGCATTGGCAGGTCCTACGAGCAGTACTTC.

The chain carries TRBV4-1 and TRBJ2-7; 7 positions match TRBD1. This CDR3 is 16 amino acids long. Germline CDR1 and CDR2: MGHRA and YSYEKL. V shed 0 bases and J 2 bases; nucleotides not matched to a gene: 7. CDR3 DNA sequence: TGCGCCAGCAGCCAAGATCCCGGGACAGCACCCTACGAGCAGTACGTC. Its protein is CASSQDPGTAPYEQYV.

V is TRBV19 and J is TRBJ2-3; either TRBD1 or TRBD2 may fit D (6 bases each). This CDR3 is built from 15 residues. Germline V gene lookup returns CDR1 LNHDA and CDR2 SQIVND (reference sequence). Trimming pared 4 bases from V and 0 bases from J, leaving 11 bases between. The CDR3 sequence: CASSSSGASTDTQYF. CDR3 coding DNA: TGTGCCAGTAGTAGTTCGGGGGCCAGCACAGATACGCAGTATTTT.

There are a few counts of this clonotype. This chain connects TRBV15 to TRBJ2-1; D uncertain. V was trimmed by 4 bases and J by 5 bases, leaving 12 bases between them. Germline-derived CDR1 and CDR2 are LNHNV and YYDKDF (reference sequence). CDR3 length: 14 amino acids. The CDR3: CATSTRQSHNEQFF. DNA for the CDR3: TGTGCCACCAGCACCCGTCAGTCGCACAATGAGCAGTTCTTC.

This clonotype was seen many times. The chain joins TRBV12-3 or TRBV12-4 to TRBJ2-1, with D perhaps matching TRBD2 (5 bases). The V and J ends lost 4 bases and 9 bases respectively, with 10 bases between them. The CDR3 loop spans 12 amino acids. This CDR3 is CASSYGGGEQFF. The CDR3 DNA reads TGTGCCAGCAGTTACGGAGGCGGTGAGCAGTTCTTC.

Only a few counts were recorded for this clonotype. This chain connects TRBV6-5 to TRBJ2-5; 8 nucleotides agree with TRBD2. The CDR3 loop spans 15 amino acids. J gave up 5 bases and V 7 bases, and 12 bases lay outside the gene matches. Germline CDR1 MNHEY, CDR2 SVGAGI. CDR3 region: CASTLLRGGRETQYF. The DNA for the CDR3 is TGTGCCAGCACCTTACTACGGGGGGGCCGGGAGACCCAGTACTTC.

This clonotype was observed at least ten times. The genes are TRBV20-1 and TRBJ1-5, with 8 bases lining up with TRBD1. The junction had 7 bases not matched to a gene; V was cut back by 5 bases and J by 7 bases. In germline, CDR1 is DFQATT, CDR2 SNEGSKA (reference sequence). The CDR3 is 13 amino acids. CDR3 sequence (DNA): TGCAGTGCTCGAGGACAGGGTGGCCAGCCCCAGCATTTT. Protein sequence: CSARGQGGQPQHF.

The J gene is TRBJ2-7, the V gene TRBV11-3; 9 bases agree with TRBD1. The germline V gene has CDR1 SGHNT and CDR2 YENEEA. The CDR3 runs to 15 residues. After removal of 4 bases from V and 3 bases from J, the junction contained 7 bases not matched to a gene. This CDR3 reads CASSSRTGVGYEQYF. DNA for the CDR3: TGTGCCAGCAGCTCACGGACAGGGGTCGGCTACGAGCAGTACTTC.

There are many counts of this clonotype. V gene TRBV10-2 combines with J gene TRBJ2-5; D gene uncertain. Germline V gives CDR1 WSHSY, CDR2 SAAADI. This CDR3 contains 12 residues. V lost 4 bases and J 2 bases, leaving 5 bases between the germline ends. The CDR3 region is CASSAEQETQYF. As DNA, the CDR3 is TGCGCCAGCAGTGCAGAACAAGAGACCCAGTACTTC.

This clonotype was recorded at least ten times. The chain combines TRBV12-5 with TRBJ2-1, with 7 bases lining up with TRBD2. Germline-derived CDR1 and CDR2 are LGHNT and FRNRAP. The CDR3 covers 17 residues. With 5 bases clipped from V and 0 bases from J, the junction kept 10 bases outside the gene matches. CDR3 nucleotides: TGTGCTAGTGGTCGGCTGTTAGCGGGTGGCTCCTACAATGAGCAGTTCTTC. Translated: CASGRLLAGGSYNEQFF.

This sequence joins TRBV7-9 and TRBJ2-1, with 12 bases fitting TRBD2. Germline values: CDR1 SEHNR, CDR2 FQNEAQ (reference sequence). This CDR3 contains 17 residues. V lost 3 bases to trimming and J lost 1 base; unmatched junction nucleotides: 4. CDR3 region: CASSLTSGGGSYNEQFF. CDR3 DNA sequence: TGTGCCAGCAGCTTGACTAGCGGGGGAGGTTCCTACAATGAGCAGTTCTTC.

This clonotype has a handful of counts. This chain joins TRBV29-1 and TRBJ2-3; the D gene could be TRBD1 or TRBD2 (5 bases each). With 8 bases removed from V and 4 bases from J, the gap between germline ends came to 16 bases. This CDR3 comprises 13 residues. Looked up from germline, CDR1 is SQVTM and CDR2 is ANQGSEA. In nucleotides, the CDR3 is TGCAGCTTCAGGGAGCCCGGAGCAGATACGCAGTATTTT. Encoded protein: CSFREPGADTQYF.

There are a few counts of this clonotype. This rearrangement joins TRBV6-2 or TRBV6-3 to TRBJ2-7, with no clear D. The CDR3 length is 12 residues. The germline gives CDR1 MNHEY, CDR2 SVGEGT. Trimming left V 8 bases short and J 1 base short, with 9 bases between. This chain's CDR3 is CASVQPSYEQYV. The CDR3 nucleotides are TGTGCCAGCGTCCAGCCGTCCTACGAGCAGTACGTC.

This chain links TRBV20-1 with TRBJ1-4, with D possibly matching TRBD1 (6 bases). Germline-derived CDR1 and CDR2 are DFQATT and SNEGSKA (reference sequence). CDR3 length: 15 amino acids. V lost 0 bases and J 2 bases, leaving 10 bases between the germline ends. In DNA, the CDR3 is TGCAGTGCTAGAGATCGGGGGGCCACTAATGAAAAACTGTTTTTT. Translated, it gives CSARDRGATNEKLFF.

The V and J genes are TRBV13 and TRBJ2-3; TRBD2 aligns across 13 bases. Germline V gene lookup returns CDR1 PRHDT and CDR2 FYEKMQ (reference sequence). V was clipped by 5 bases and J by 5 bases; unmatched bases: 13. The CDR3 is 18 amino acids. DNA for the CDR3: TGTGCCAGCAGCCCGACAAGAGGACTAGCGGGGGACGAAGATACGCAGTATTTT. It specifies CASSPTRGLAGDEDTQYF.

This clonotype was found many times. This rearrangement joins TRBV20-1 to TRBJ2-1; 16 bases fit TRBD2. CDR3 length: 13 amino acids. The V and J ends lost 7 bases and 8 bases, in that order; junction bases with no gene match: 2. The V gene's germline CDR1 is DFQATT and CDR2 SNEGSKA (reference sequence). In DNA, the CDR3 is TGCAGTGGGGGACTAGCGGGGGGGTATGAGCAGTTCTTC. It codes for CSGGLAGGYEQFF.

The chain links TRBV4-1 to TRBJ2-4, with D possibly being TRBD1 (6 bases). The V end was cut by 0 bases, the J end by 8 bases, with 11 bases between. The CDR3 runs to 14 residues. The V gene's germline CDR1 is MGHRA and CDR2 YSYEKL. In nucleotides, the CDR3 is TGCGCCAGCAGCCAAGATAACAGGGATGACATTCAGTACTTC. Protein sequence: CASSQDNRDDIQYF.

V gene TRBV11-1 combines with J gene TRBJ2-3; 10 positions agree with TRBD2. The CDR3 is made up of 20 amino acids. Germline V gene data show CDR1 as SGHAT and CDR2 as FQDESV (reference sequence). V lost 5 bases, J lost 4 bases, and 21 bases stayed unmatched. The CDR3 DNA follows: TGTGCCAGCAGCCGACTCACCGGGACTAGCGCCTCCCGAGGGGCAGATACGCAGTATTTT. Translated: CASSRLTGTSASRGADTQYF.

This chain connects TRBV12-3 or TRBV12-4 to TRBJ2-5, with a tentative D call TRBD1 (5 bases). The length of the CDR3 is 14 residues. The V and J ends lost 6 bases and 4 bases respectively, with 15 bases between them. The chain's CDR3 is CASSPETAGETQYF. CDR3 nucleotide sequence: TGTGCCAGCAGCCCCGAGACAGCCGGAGAGACCCAGTACTTC.

This clonotype was seen a few times. V and J are TRBV4-2 and TRBJ1-5; TRBD1 agrees at 8 bases. The J segment lost 6 bases and the V segment lost 0 bases, leaving 10 bases of the junction unmatched. Germline CDR1 LGHNA, CDR2 YNFKEQ. CDR3 size: 17 residues. CDR3 nucleotide sequence: TGTGCCAGCAGCCAAGAAGAGGGCAGGGGGCTCGGTCAGCCCCAGCATTTT. Encoded protein: CASSQEEGRGLGQPQHF.

This chain joins TRBV27 and TRBJ1-5, with unresolved D. CDR1 MNHEY and CDR2 SMNVEV come from the germline V gene (reference sequence). This CDR3 has 14 amino acids. V gave up 6 bases and J gave up 2 bases, with 11 bases separating them. CDR3 amino acids: CASSDPRGNQPQHF. In nucleotides, the CDR3 is TGTGCCAGCAGCGATCCGAGGGGCAATCAGCCCCAGCATTTT.

This clonotype was observed many times. This rearrangement joins TRBV29-1 to TRBJ2-1; 10 positions match TRBD1. Trimming at V came to 7 bases and at J to 1 base, leaving 10 bases not matched to a gene. This CDR3 contains 16 residues. Per the germline V gene, CDR1 is SQVTM and CDR2 is ANQGSEA. The CDR3 region has the DNA TGCAGCGCCTCAGACAGGGGGCGAAGTTCCTACAATGAGCAGTTCTTC. Protein sequence: CSASDRGRSSYNEQFF.

This clonotype was seen more than once but under ten times. Because the CDR3 is missing its conserved closing phenylalanine or tryptophan, this is likely a read error. The V call is TRBV4-3, the J call TRBJ2-7; a weak D match, TRBD1 (5 bases). Germline V CDR1 and CDR2: LGHNA, YSLEER. V was shortened by 0 bases and J by 7 bases, with 16 bases between the two germline ends. This CDR3 has 15 residues. The CDR3: CASSQDWTPGLEQYI. In DNA form, the CDR3 reads TGCGCCAGCAGCCAAGATTGGACCCCAGGGTTGGAGCAGTACATT.

The chain combines TRBV7-2 with TRBJ1-2, with unresolved D. Germline V gene sequence: CDR1 SGHTA, CDR2 FQGNSA. This CDR3 spans 14 amino acids. Trimming took off 1 base at V and 4 bases at J, with 10 bases between the two ends. CDR3 residues: CASSLGGRFYGYTF. As DNA, the CDR3 is TGTGCCAGCAGCTTAGGTGGCAGGTTCTATGGCTACACCTTC.